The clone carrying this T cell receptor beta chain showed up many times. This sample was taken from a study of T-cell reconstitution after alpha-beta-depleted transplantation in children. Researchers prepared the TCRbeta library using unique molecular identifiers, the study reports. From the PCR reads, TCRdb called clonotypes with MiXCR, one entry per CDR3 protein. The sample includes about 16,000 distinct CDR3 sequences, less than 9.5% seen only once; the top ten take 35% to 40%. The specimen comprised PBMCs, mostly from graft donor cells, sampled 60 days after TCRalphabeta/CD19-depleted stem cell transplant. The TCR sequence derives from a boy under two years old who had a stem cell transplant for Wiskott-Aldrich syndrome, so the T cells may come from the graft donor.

The CDR3: CASSSGHLTNTGELFF. The CDR3 region has the DNA TGTGCCAGCAGCTCGGGACACCTGACGAACACCGGGGAGCTGTTTTTT. The chain links TRBV7-8 to TRBJ2-2, with D tentatively TRBD1 (6 bases). This CDR3 spans 16 amino acids. Germline values: CDR1 SGHVS, CDR2 FQNEAQ. The V and J ends lost 4 bases and 0 bases respectively, with 12 bases between them. The full variable domain, in which reference TRBV7-8 and TRBJ2-2 provide the parts outside the CDR3, is GAGVSQSPRYKVAKRGQDVALRCDPISGHVSLFWYQQALGQGPEFLTYFQNEAQLDKSGLPSDRFFAERPEGSVSTLKIQRTQQEDSAVYLCASSSGHLTNTGELFFGEGSRLTVL.